This T cell receptor (beta chain) was captured by sequencing in a study of cytomegalovirus exposure and HLA in healthy donors. In germline, CDR1 is KGHSH, CDR2 LQKENI. This CDR3 comprises 16 residues. V lost 3 bases and J lost 0; bases outside the gene matches: 4. PCR was performed using 60 Vbeta and 13 Jbeta primers. Profiling relied on immunoSEQ multiplex PCR, and the TCRdb table lists in-frame clones only, not all of them. The data contain 65,000 to 85,000 clones, about four fifths of them singletons. Comment on this clone: The antigen is unknown.

General study points: About 180 TCR beta chains were listed as cytomegalovirus-associated.

Sequencing was done on a sample of PBMCs. This sequence originates from a male donor in good health and CMV-seropositive. The J gene is TRBJ1-3, the V gene TRBV18; TRBD1 agrees at 8 bases. The CDR3 nucleotides read TGTGCCAGCTCACCTGGGACAGGAAGCTCTGGAAACACCATATATTTT. Residues: CASSPGTGSSGNTIYF. The full variable domain, with the rest looked up from reference TRBV18 and TRBJ1-3, is NAGVMQNPRHLVRRRGQEARLRCSPMKGHSHVYWYRQLPEEGLKFMVYLQKENIIDESGMPKERFSAEFPKEGPSILRIQQVVRGDSAAYFCASSPGTGSSGNTIYFGEGSWLTVV.